Listed below are T cell receptor beta chains from one sample, sequenced in a study of T-cell memory formation after mild COVID-19. MiXCR, run by TCRdb on the 5' RACE reads, gives a single entry per CDR3 protein. The sample carries approximately 480,000 distinct CDR3 sequences, roughly 18% recorded once. Sequencing was done on a sample of PBMCs or a T cell subset sorted from them (not recorded which). All receptors come from an adult woman who had mild COVID-19 (a few samples of this study predate the infection). Cell type and time point are not known. Each CDR3 is given with its conserved first and last residue. Each record gives: clone size, D gene, J gene, V gene, CDR3 DNA, CDR3 protein. A D gene is named only where the DNA matches it firmly. For some rows the clone size is stated as once, few or many, or as a class when expanded; others skip it.

>.|.|TRBJ2-5|TRBV30
TGTGCCTGGAGTGTTCCCAGGAATAAAGAGACCCAGTACTTC
CAWSVPRNKETQYF
>.|.|TRBJ1-6|TRBV10-3
TGTGCCATCAGCGCCCGGGGGAATTCACCCCTCCACTTT
CAISARGNSPLHF
>few|TRBD2|TRBJ2-3|TRBV9
TGTGCCAGCAGCTCGACCGGGACTACCCATACGCAGTATTTT
CASSSTGTTHTQYF
>few|.|TRBJ2-3|TRBV12-3/TRBV12-4
TGTGCCAGCAGCAGGACGGGCACAGATACGCAGTATTTT
CASSRTGTDTQYF
>.|.|TRBJ1-1|TRBV30
TGTGCCTGCGGCCTGGGGAGACTGGGGTCTGAAGCTTTCTTT
CACGLGRLGSEAFF
>.|TRBD2|TRBJ2-1|TRBV7-9
TGTGCCAGCAGCTCCAGCGGCGGGACTAGCGGGAGACTCAATGAGCAGTTCTTC
CASSSSGGTSGRLNEQFF
>.|TRBD2|TRBJ2-3|TRBV4-1
TGCGCCAGCAGACAAGCGGGGACCGGTACGCAGTATTTT
CASRQAGTGTQYF
>.|TRBD2|TRBJ2-2|TRBV3-1
TGTGCCAGCAGCCTAGGCGGGACTAGGGGCCCCGGGGAGCTGTTTTTT
CASSLGGTRGPGELFF
>.|.|TRBJ1-5|TRBV6-1
TGTGCCAGCAGTGGGACCAATAAGGGGGGCAATCAGCCCCAGCATTTT
CASSGTNKGGNQPQHF
>few|TRBD1|TRBJ1-2|TRBV13
TGTGCCAGCAGCTTAGTAGGAAGGGACAGGGCTGGACCTTACTATGGCTACACCTTC
CASSLVGRDRAGPYYGYTF
>many|TRBD1|TRBJ2-7|TRBV7-9
TGTGCCAGCAGCAATCGGGACAGGGGGCCCTACGAGCAGTACTTC
CASSNRDRGPYEQYF
>.|TRBD2|TRBJ2-3|TRBV7-6
TGTGCCAGCAGCCGGACTAGCGGGGGATCCTACACAGATACGCAGTATTTT
CASSRTSGGSYTDTQYF
>.|.|TRBJ2-4|TRBV7-2
TGTGCCAGCAGCTTAGGTTTTGGGTCGTTAGCCAAAAACATTCAGTACTTC
CASSLGFGSLAKNIQYF
>few|.|TRBJ1-5|TRBV24-1
TGTGCCACCAGTGACCCAGGGACTGCAGACGAGCCCCAGCATTTT
CATSDPGTADEPQHF
>few|.|TRBJ2-2|TRBV7-3
TGTGCCAGCAGCCCTGGGGCAGGGCAGGACGGGGAGCTGTTTTTT
CASSPGAGQDGELFF
>few|.|TRBJ1-2|TRBV12-3/TRBV12-4
TGTGCCATCACGGCGGGGCGGAACTATGGCTACACCTTC
CAITAGRNYGYTF
>few|TRBD1|TRBJ2-1|TRBV7-7
TGTGCTAGCAGCGACGGGACAGTCGGGTACAATGAGCAGTTCTTC
CASSDGTVGYNEQFF
>.|TRBD2|TRBJ2-3|TRBV7-3
TGTGCCAGCAGCCAAGGGACTAGCGTCACAGATACGCAGTATTTT
CASSQGTSVTDTQYF
>few|.|TRBJ2-5|TRBV12-3/TRBV12-4
TGTGCCACCTCTCGGGACTTCCAAGAGACCCAGTACTTC
CATSRDFQETQYF
>few|.|TRBJ2-3|TRBV7-9
TGTGCCAGCAGCTCTTTTAAAGATACGCAGTATTTT
CASSSFKDTQYF
>few|.|TRBJ1-2|TRBV6-5
TGTGCCAGCAGTTATGGGGGGTTCGATTATGGCTACACCTTC
CASSYGGFDYGYTF
>many|TRBD1|TRBJ2-1|TRBV7-9
TGTGCCAGCAGCTCATGGGACAGGGGCGATGAGCAGTTCTTC
CASSSWDRGDEQFF
>few|.|TRBJ1-5|TRBV6-2/TRBV6-3
TGTGCCAGCAGTTACGTGGGACCGAATCAGCCCCAGCATTTT
CASSYVGPNQPQHF
>few|TRBD2|TRBJ2-2|TRBV9
TGTGCCAGCAGCTTTTTGGGGACTAGCGGGGCGAACACCGGGGAGCTGTTTTTT
CASSFLGTSGANTGELFF
>few|.|TRBJ2-1|TRBV7-8
TGTGCCAGCAGCCTCTCCCCCAGGGAGGATGAGCAGTTCTTC
CASSLSPREDEQFF
>few|.|TRBJ2-7|TRBV2
TGTGCCAGCATGACTGAGACCACAGGGGAGCAGTACTTC
CASMTETTGEQYF
>few|TRBD1|TRBJ2-1|TRBV10-3
TGTGCCATCAGTGCCTTTGGGGACAGTGGTTACAATGAGCAGTTCTTC
CAISAFGDSGYNEQFF
>.|.|TRBJ1-5|TRBV6-6
TGTGCCAGCAGCTATTACGGGGGGGGAAGCAATCAGCCCCAGCATTTT
CASSYYGGGSNQPQHF
>.|.|TRBJ1-6|TRBV27
TGTGCCAGCAGTTCCCTCTCACCAACAGAGGTTCCTAATTCACCCCTCCACTTT
CASSSLSPTEVPNSPLHF
>few|TRBD2|TRBJ2-1|TRBV9
TGTGCCAGCAGCGTCACTAGCGGGTGGGTCAATGAGCAGTTCTTC
CASSVTSGWVNEQFF
>.|.|TRBJ2-6|TRBV20-1
TGCAGTGCCGAAGACCAAACAGGGATCTCTGGGGCCAACGTCCTGACTTTC
CSAEDQTGISGANVLTF
>.|.|TRBJ1-1|TRBV5-1
TGCGCCAGCAGCTTGGGGGCAGGGTCGGAGCCTGAAGCTTTCTTT
CASSLGAGSEPEAFF
>.|.|TRBJ2-7|TRBV9
TGTGCCAGCAGCGTAGACGAGGGGGCCTACGAGCAGTACTTC
CASSVDEGAYEQYF
>.|.|TRBJ1-2|TRBV11-2
TGTGCCAGCAGCCCCGAGTCCACAGGGAGCTATGGCTACACCTTC
CASSPESTGSYGYTF
>.|TRBD2|TRBJ2-1|TRBV4-2
TGTGCCAGCAGCCAACCCGGGACTAGCGGGAAGGGTGAGCAGTTCTTC
CASSQPGTSGKGEQFF
>.|TRBD2|TRBJ2-5|TRBV6-6
TGTGCCAGCACTAGGGTTGGAAGCGGGGATTCTCAAGAGACCCAGTACTTC
CASTRVGSGDSQETQYF
>.|.|TRBJ2-2|TRBV6-1
TGTGCCAGCAGTGAAGTCGAGGGCACCCGGACCGGGGAGCTGTTTTTT
CASSEVEGTRTGELFF
>.|.|TRBJ1-1|TRBV18
TGTGCCAGCTCAAAGAGGGCAGCGGACGGAATGAACACTGAAGCTTTCTTT
CASSKRAADGMNTEAFF
>.|TRBD2|TRBJ2-7|TRBV27
TGTGCCAGCAGTTTCTTCAGGACTAGCGGGATTCTACGTGAGCAGTACTTC
CASSFFRTSGILREQYF
>.|TRBD2|TRBJ2-2|TRBV7-2
TGTGCCAGCAGCTTAGATTCCGGGGGGGACACCGGGGAGCTGTTTTTT
CASSLDSGGDTGELFF
>few|TRBD1|TRBJ2-7|TRBV5-4
TGTGCCAGCAGCCGGGGACAGCAAAGCTCCTACGAGCAGTACTTC
CASSRGQQSSYEQYF
>many|TRBD1|TRBJ2-3|TRBV12-3/TRBV12-4
TGTGCCAGCAGCTGGACAGGGGGTTGGGCTACGCAGTATTTT
CASSWTGGWATQYF
>.|.|TRBJ1-6|TRBV6-1
TGTGCCAGTTTTGTCCGGGCCCAGAATTCACCCCTCCACTTT
CASFVRAQNSPLHF
>.|.|TRBJ2-5|TRBV2
TGTGCCAGCAGTGAGAGGAGGGTACCCCGAGAGACCCAGTACTTC
CASSERRVPRETQYF
>.|.|TRBJ2-2|TRBV11-2
TGTGCCAGCAGCGATGAACAGGGTCCGTACACCGGGGAGCTGTTTTTT
CASSDEQGPYTGELFF
>few|.|TRBJ1-3|TRBV12-3/TRBV12-4
TGTGCCAGCTCCCGGAGTAATCTCGGCACCATATATTTT
CASSRSNLGTIYF
>.|.|TRBJ2-7|TRBV18
TGTGCCAGCTCAGCGGGGCACTCCTACGAGCAGTACTTC
CASSAGHSYEQYF
>few|.|TRBJ2-1|TRBV20-1
TGCAGTGCTGGTTCTTTTGTCAGTGAGCAGTTCTTC
CSAGSFVSEQFF
>.|.|TRBJ2-3|TRBV5-1
TGCGCCAGCAGCCCAGTGGGGACCACAGATACGCAGTATTTT
CASSPVGTTDTQYF